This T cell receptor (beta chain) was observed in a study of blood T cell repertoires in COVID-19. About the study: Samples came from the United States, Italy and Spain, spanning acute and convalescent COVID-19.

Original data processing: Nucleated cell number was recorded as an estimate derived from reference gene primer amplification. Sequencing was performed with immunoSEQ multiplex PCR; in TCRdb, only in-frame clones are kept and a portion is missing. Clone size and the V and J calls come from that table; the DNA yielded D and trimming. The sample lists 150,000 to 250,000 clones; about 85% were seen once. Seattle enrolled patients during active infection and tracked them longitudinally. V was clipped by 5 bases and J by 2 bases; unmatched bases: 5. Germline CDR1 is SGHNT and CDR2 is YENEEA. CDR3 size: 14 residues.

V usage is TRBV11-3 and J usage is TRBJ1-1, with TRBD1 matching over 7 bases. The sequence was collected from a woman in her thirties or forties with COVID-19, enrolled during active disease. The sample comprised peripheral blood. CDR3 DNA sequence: TGTGCCAGCAGCCAGGGACAGACCAACACTGAAGCTTTCTTT. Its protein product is CASSQGQTNTEAFF.